One and the same sample provided the 6 T cell receptor beta chains below, sequenced in a study of T-cell reconstitution after alpha-beta-depleted transplantation in children. The TCRbeta library incorporated unique molecular identifiers. TCRdb redid the calling of the PCR reads with MiXCR, one entry per CDR3 protein. The sample contains some 200,000 distinct CDR3 sequences, about 14% of which appear only once. The input for sequencing was PBMCs from the stem cell graft donor, taken from the stem cell graft. The receptors were sampled from a human donor who donated a stem cell graft to a child with acute lymphoblastic leukemia.

The V call is TRBV30, the J call TRBJ2-1; D may be TRBD2 (5 bases). The CDR3 runs 13 residues. The V and J ends lost 7 bases and 10 bases respectively, with 20 bases between them. Germline V lookup: CDR1 GTSNPN, CDR2 SVGIG (reference sequence). The CDR3 is CASSLEVGMEQFF. The DNA of the CDR3 is TGTGCCTCCTCATTGGAGGTGGGCATGGAGCAGTTCTTC.

This clonotype has a count of ten or more. The chain employs TRBV20-1 and TRBJ2-5; D gene ambiguous. This CDR3 is built from 12 residues. Germline V gene sequence: CDR1 DFQATT, CDR2 SNEGSKA (reference sequence). Deletions cut 8 bases from V and 4 bases from J, with 14 bases between. The CDR3 here is CSYSNFGETQYF. In DNA, the CDR3 is TGCAGTTATAGCAACTTCGGAGAGACCCAGTACTTC.

This clonotype was detected ten times or more. The rearrangement links TRBV20-1 to TRBJ2-3; possibly TRBD1 for D (6 bases). Per germline, CDR1 DFQATT and CDR2 SNEGSKA (reference sequence). The CDR3 contains 13 residues. The CDR3 bases are TGCAGCAGTAGGACAGATGCTGCAGATACGCAGTATTTT. Protein product: CSSRTDAADTQYF.

This clonotype was detected a few times. The J gene is TRBJ2-1, the V gene TRBV12-3 or TRBV12-4; D is possibly TRBD1 or TRBD2 (5 bases each). The CDR3 consists of 13 residues. The V end was cut by 6 bases, the J end by 8 bases, with 14 bases between. The CDR3 reads CASSRRGSYEQFF. CDR3 nucleotides: TGTGCCAGCAGCCGCCGGGGCTCATATGAGCAGTTCTTC.

The genes are TRBV6-2 or TRBV6-3 and TRBJ2-4; 7 positions match TRBD1. This CDR3 has 14 residues. Germline lookup yields CDR1 MNHEY and CDR2 SVGEGT. V trimming: 6 bases; J trimming: 0 bases; junction bases outside the gene matches: 2. The CDR3, as DNA: TGTGCCAGCAGACAGGGGCCAGCCAAAAACATTCAGTACTTC. This gives the protein CASRQGPAKNIQYF.

This clonotype was counted at least ten times. The V gene is TRBV25-1, the J gene TRBJ1-5; 12 bases are shared with TRBD1. The CDR3 is made up of 14 amino acids. Germline assignment: CDR1 MGHDK and CDR2 SYGVNS. V lost 6 bases, J lost 6 bases, and 3 bases stayed unmatched. This chain's CDR3 is CASRGQGARQPQHF. CDR3 DNA sequence: TGTGCCAGCAGGGGACAGGGGGCTCGTCAGCCCCAGCATTTT.